These 19 T cell receptor beta chains were all obtained from the same sample, sequenced in a study of response to subunit inactivated influenza vaccine. MiXCR, run by TCRdb on the RT-PCR reads, gives a single entry per CDR3 protein. In the table there are around 540,000 distinct CDR3 sequences, 12% of which are singletons. The sample in question was PBMCs from blood, obtained on the day of vaccination. These receptors all come from a man between 50 and 59 years old who received an inactivated influenza vaccine.

CDR3 sequence (DNA): TGTGCCAGCAGTCTGCCCGGAGCGAGGCAGTACTTC. Amino acids: CASSLPGARQYF. The genes are TRBV28 and TRBJ2-7; D is unclear. This CDR3 is built from 12 residues. Germline values: CDR1 MDHEN, CDR2 SYDVKM. Trimming left V 5 bases short and J 9 bases short, with 14 bases between.

In this sample, this clonotype turned up a few times. The chain couples TRBV10-3 to TRBJ2-4, with D possibly being TRBD2 (7 bases). The CDR3 totals 15 residues. Trimming removed 10 bases from V and 5 bases from J, with 21 bases in between. CDR1 and CDR2 from the germline V gene are ENHRY and SYGVKD. The CDR3, as DNA: TGTGCCAGCGGACTGGGGGGGGGCCGGGAAAACATTCAGTACTTC. Protein sequence: CASGLGGGRENIQYF.

In its sample, this clonotype was seen a few times. The chain uses TRBV5-1 and TRBJ2-7; TRBD2 is a possible D gene (7 bases). The CDR3 extends over 14 amino acids. Deletions cut 2 bases from V and 5 bases from J, with 14 bases between. Germline-derived CDR1 and CDR2 are SGHRS and YFSETQ. CDR3 amino acids: CASSLGGVSHEQYF. The CDR3 DNA sequence: TGCGCCAGCAGCTTAGGGGGGGTTTCCCACGAGCAGTACTTC.

This clonotype has more than one count but fewer than ten. The chain employs TRBV29-1 and TRBJ1-1; the match to TRBD1 covers 10 bases. Looked up from germline, CDR1 is SQVTM and CDR2 is ANQGSEA. J lost 4 bases, V lost 3 bases, and 2 bases had no gene match. The CDR3 spans 13 residues. CDR3 nucleotides: TGCAGCGTTGACAGGACAGGGGGCACTGAAGCTTTCTTT. Its translation: CSVDRTGGTEAFF.

This clonotype was detected only a few times. This chain connects TRBV4-3 to TRBJ2-5; 13 positions agree with TRBD2. The V segment lost 2 bases and the J segment 1 base; nucleotides outside the gene matches: 4. Germline V gives CDR1 LGHNA, CDR2 YSLEER. This CDR3 is built from 17 residues. The CDR3 sequence: CASSQLGLAGAQETQYF. The CDR3 nucleotides read TGCGCCAGCAGCCAACTAGGACTAGCGGGGGCCCAAGAGACCCAGTACTTC.

The V call is TRBV4-3, the J call TRBJ1-1; D not resolved. Trimming left V 0 bases short and J 4 bases short, with 15 bases between. The CDR3 sequence is 16 residues long. CDR1 is LGHNA and CDR2 is YSLEER in the germline V gene. This CDR3 is CASSQDRASTSTEAFF. The CDR3 nucleotides are TGCGCCAGCAGCCAAGATCGGGCAAGTACGAGCACTGAAGCTTTCTTT.

The J gene is TRBJ2-1, the V gene TRBV6-2 or TRBV6-3; D uncertain. Per the germline V gene, CDR1 is MNHEY and CDR2 is SVGEGT. The germline V and J ends were trimmed by 5 bases and 4 bases, with 15 bases remaining between them. This CDR3 has 15 residues. The CDR3 region has the DNA TGTGCCAGCAGTCCTACAAGAACGGGTTACAATGAGCAGTTCTTC. It codes for CASSPTRTGYNEQFF.

Ten or more counts support this clonotype. The chain has TRBV4-3 and TRBJ2-2, with 8 bases aligning to TRBD2. V shed 2 bases, J shed 4 bases, and the junction held 6 bases outside the gene matches. The CDR3 has 16 amino acids. Looked up from germline, CDR1 is LGHNA and CDR2 is YSLEER. The CDR3 DNA reads as TGCGCCAGCAGCCAACCGGGACTAGGGATCACCGGGGAGCTGTTTTTT. Translated, it gives CASSQPGLGITGELFF.

This chain links TRBV25-1 with TRBJ2-1; D might be TRBD1 or TRBD2, each matching 5 bases. Trimming pared 3 bases from V and 10 bases from J, leaving 13 bases between. The CDR3 has 13 amino acids. Germline CDR1 reads MGHDK; CDR2 reads SYGVNS. CDR3: CASSEGPRGEQFF. The CDR3 DNA sequence: TGTGCCAGCAGTGAGGGGCCCCGAGGGGAGCAGTTCTTC.

This clonotype was seen repeatedly, ten times or more. The rearrangement uses TRBV4-2 and TRBJ2-1, with TRBD1 identical over 9 bases. Trimming cost V 4 bases and J 6 bases; bases outside gene matches: 7. This CDR3 comprises 15 residues. In germline, CDR1 is LGHNA, CDR2 YNFKEQ. DNA for the CDR3: TGTGCCAGCAGCCCGCGGGACAGGGATCTCAATGAGCAGTTCTTC. Translation: CASSPRDRDLNEQFF.

This chain's CDR3 is CASSYSAGIYNEQFF. As DNA, the CDR3 is TGTGCCAGCAGTTACTCAGCGGGTATCTACAATGAGCAGTTCTTC. The chain is built from TRBV6-5 and TRBJ2-1; weak D call: TRBD2 (6 bases). The CDR3 runs 15 residues. The germline CDR1 and CDR2 sequences are MNHEY and SVGAGI. Deletions cut 0 bases from V and 3 bases from J, with 9 bases between.

This clonotype was found a few times. The chain recombines TRBV5-1 with TRBJ1-3, with D hard to call. The germline CDR1 and CDR2 sequences are SGHRS and YFSETQ. V lost 4 bases and J 2 bases, leaving 13 bases between the germline ends. The CDR3 length is 15 residues. The CDR3 DNA follows: TGCGCCAGCAGCGGCACGTATGGAGCTGGAAACACCATATATTTT. Translation gives CASSGTYGAGNTIYF.

This clonotype was recorded once. The chain recombines TRBV24-1 with TRBJ2-2; 9 bases line up with TRBD1. This CDR3 is 17 amino acids long. The V gene's germline CDR1 is KGHDR and CDR2 SFDVKD. V lost 4 bases and J lost 5; bases outside the gene matches: 10. Written as DNA, the CDR3 is TGTGCCACCAGTGAGCAAGGGGGACAGGGAGTTACCGGGGAGCTGTTTTTT. Its protein is CATSEQGGQGVTGELFF.

The chain recombines TRBV19 with TRBJ2-6, with D perhaps matching TRBD2 (6 bases). Germline V CDR1 and CDR2: LNHDA, SQIVND (reference sequence). V shed 4 bases and J shed 0 bases, with 13 bases lying between them. CDR3 size: 17 residues. The CDR3 reads CASSTPGLTSGANVLTF. CDR3 DNA sequence: TGTGCCAGTAGTACGCCGGGACTGACCTCTGGGGCCAACGTCCTGACTTTC.

The chain links TRBV4-1 to TRBJ1-5; 8 nucleotides agree with TRBD1. This CDR3 has 16 amino acids. The V segment lost 0 bases and the J segment 9 bases; nucleotides outside the gene matches: 10. CDR1 and CDR2 from the germline V gene are MGHRA and YSYEKL. This CDR3 reads CASSQDSGGYISPQHF. The CDR3 DNA sequence: TGCGCCAGCAGCCAAGACTCAGGGGGCTACATTTCGCCCCAGCATTTT.

This chain uses TRBV18 with TRBJ2-2; tentatively, D is TRBD2 (5 bases). Germline CDR1 KGHSH, CDR2 LQKENI. The CDR3 loop spans 15 amino acids. V shed 4 bases and J shed 4 bases, with 13 bases lying between them. As DNA, the CDR3 is TGTGCCAGCTCACGCGAGGGAGTTCTCACCGGGGAGCTGTTTTTT. Translating gives CASSREGVLTGELFF.

V and J are TRBV5-1 and TRBJ2-3; a possible D gene is TRBD2 (6 bases). The CDR3 is 14 amino acids. Germline CDR1 reads SGHRS; CDR2 reads YFSETQ. Trimming shortened V by 6 bases and J by 6 bases, and 17 bases separated the two germline ends. CDR3 DNA sequence: TGCGCCAGCAAGGAGGGAGGCACAGTGGATACGCAGTATTTT. This sequence encodes CASKEGGTVDTQYF.

Ten or more counts support this clonotype. The J gene is TRBJ2-2, the V gene TRBV2; unclear D gene. CDR1 and CDR2 from the germline V gene are SNHLY and FYNNEI. CDR3 size: 12 residues. V gave up 8 bases and J gave up 2 bases, with 6 bases separating them. In DNA form, the CDR3 reads TGTGCCAGCGGGTTTAACACCGGGGAGCTGTTTTTT. The encoded protein is CASGFNTGELFF.

This clonotype has a handful of counts. This chain connects TRBV7-9 to TRBJ2-5, with 13 bases identical to TRBD2. CDR1 and CDR2 from the germline V gene are SEHNR and FQNEAQ (reference sequence). V lost 5 bases to trimming and J lost 1 base; unmatched junction nucleotides: 7. There are 17 residues in the CDR3. In DNA, the CDR3 is TGTGCCAGCAGCCCAGGACTAGCGGGAGTAGGCCAAGAGACCCAGTACTTC. This translates into CASSPGLAGVGQETQYF.